This T cell receptor beta chain came from a study of T cells in Graves' hyperthyroidism and ophthalmopathy. Study-level findings and limits: Peripheral blood also featured most of the thyroid clonotypes expanded above 0.001.

This clonotype has a count of ten or more. The antigen is not known. Given a much more abundant clone one base away, this may be a read error. It was RNA transcripts that yielded the amplified TCR beta CDR3 regions. TCR CDR3 underwent first-round RT-PCR with the HTBI primer set. Each CDR3 protein is one row after TCRdb ran MiXCR on the multiplex PCR reads. There are about 570,000 distinct CDR3 sequences in the sample; around 15% occur only once, and approximately 15% lies in the top ten. Germline lookup yields CDR1 LGHDT and CDR2 YNNKEL (reference sequence). CDR3 size: 12 residues. The V end lost 5 bases, the J end lost 3 bases, and 8 bases lay between the germline ends. A lack of ophthalmopathy progression within 18 months defined stable Graves' hyperthyroidism. Hyperthyroidism was newly diagnosed in patients aged 18 to 65 (duration under 2 months). Out of more than 8 ml of fresh peripheral blood came the PBMCs.

This receptor was identified in a woman between 40 and 50 years old with Graves' hyperthyroidism. The sequencing input was blood. The J gene is TRBJ2-7, the V gene TRBV3-1; unclear D gene. CDR3 sequence: CASSLNYYEQYF. CDR3 in DNA: TGTGCCAGCAGCTTAAACTACTACGAGCAGTACTTC.